These T cell receptor beta chains were read from a single sample in a study of T cell responses to AZD1222 COVID-19 vaccine. TCRdb's table, derived via immunoSEQ multiplex PCR, lists solely in-frame clones and lacks some. Among under 150,000 clones listed, roughly 89% were seen once. Sequenced material: peripheral blood, taken on day 0 of AZD1222 vaccination. These receptors all come from an adult in good health. The CDR3 runs from the conserved cysteine through the conserved F or W. A D gene is named only where the DNA matches it firmly. Clone size is given for some rows only: seen once, a few or many times, or a class if the clone is expanded.

CASSQRPQGRGGGEKLFF,TGTGCCAGCAGCCAACGCCCGCAGGGGCGAGGTGGGGGTGAAAAACTGTTTTTT,-,TRBJ1-4,once,TRBV3-1/TRBV3-2
CASSLGLGSYNEQFF,TGTGCCAGCAGTTTGGGACTAGGGTCCTACAATGAGCAGTTCTTC,TRBD2,TRBJ2-1,-,TRBV5-8
CASSLNGNYGYTF,TGTGCCAGCAGTTTAAATGGAAACTATGGCTACACCTTC,-,TRBJ1-2,-,TRBV27
CASSLAGAVVEQYF,TGTGCCAGCAGCTTGGCAGGGGCGGTTGTCGAGCAGTACTTC,-,TRBJ2-7,-,TRBV5-5
CASSWIGTGVDQPQHF,TGTGCCAGCTCATGGATCGGGACAGGGGTAGATCAGCCCCAGCATTTT,TRBD1,TRBJ1-5,-,TRBV18
CASSRGGTIMVGNEQFF,TGTGCCAGCAGCCGTGGGGGGACCATTATGGTGGGCAATGAGCAGTTCTTC,-,TRBJ2-1,-,TRBV5-4
CASRESDAYQPQHF,TGTGCCAGCCGAGAATCGGACGCATATCAGCCCCAGCATTTT,-,TRBJ1-5,-,TRBV6-5
CASSFSYGHNEKLFF,TGTGCCAGCAGCTTCTCGTATGGGCATAATGAAAAACTGTTTTTT,-,TRBJ1-4,-,TRBV5-5
CASSGRQPNTEAFF,TGTGCCAGCAGCGGTCGACAGCCTAACACTGAAGCTTTCTTT,-,TRBJ1-1,-,TRBV6-5
CASRPRGAGGELFF,TGTGCCAGCCGCCCGCGGGGGGCGGGCGGGGAGCTGTTTTTT,TRBD2,TRBJ2-2,-,TRBV9
CASSSPANYEQYF,TGCGCCAGCAGCTCCCCGGCCAACTACGAGCAGTACTTC,-,TRBJ2-7,-,TRBV5-1
CASSLFSEQYF,TGTGCCAGCAGCTTGTTCAGCGAGCAGTACTTC,-,TRBJ2-7,-,TRBV5-6
CASSQARREQFF,TGTGCCAGCAGCCAAGCCAGGAGGGAGCAGTTCTTC,-,TRBJ2-1,-,TRBV14
CAIHLEGNSTRTEAFF,TGTGCCATCCACCTTGAGGGGAACTCCACGAGGACTGAAGCTTTCTTT,-,TRBJ1-1,once,TRBV10-3
CASTRTSGSVADTQYF,TGTGCCAGCACTAGGACTAGCGGGAGTGTGGCAGATACGCAGTATTTT,TRBD2,TRBJ2-3,-,TRBV7-2
CASSLSPTGGNTGELFF,TGTGCCAGCAGCTTAAGCCCGACAGGGGGCAACACCGGGGAGCTGTTTTTT,TRBD1,TRBJ2-2,-,TRBV7-6
CASSSGQRPETQYF,TGTGCCAGCAGCTCAGGACAGAGGCCAGAGACCCAGTACTTC,-,TRBJ2-5,-,TRBV7-6
CASSLESPTSGWVSYNEQFF,TGTGCCAGCAGCTTAGAGAGCCCCACTAGCGGTTGGGTCTCCTACAATGAGCAGTTCTTC,TRBD2,TRBJ2-1,-,TRBV11-2
CAISDSDRGRSAYNEQFF,TGTGCCATCAGTGACTCGGATCGAGGACGGTCGGCCTACAATGAGCAGTTCTTC,-,TRBJ2-1,-,TRBV10-3
CATSRPLGRGNTEAFF,TGTGCCACCAGCAGACCTCTGGGACGAGGGAACACTGAAGCTTTCTTT,-,TRBJ1-1,-,TRBV15
CASSFRLTSGGGEQFF,TGTGCCAGCAGCTTCCGCCTGACTAGCGGGGGGGGTGAGCAGTTCTTC,TRBD2,TRBJ2-1,-,TRBV7-8
CASSSGTGTGNTIYF,TGTGCCAGCAGTTCCGGGACAGGGACTGGAAACACCATATATTTT,TRBD1,TRBJ1-3,-,TRBV28
CASSLSQATGGGYTF,TGTGCCAGCAGCCTCTCCCAAGCTACAGGGGGTGGCTACACCTTC,TRBD1,TRBJ1-2,-,TRBV7-2
CASSWAGQDTQYF,TGTGCCAGCAGTTGGGCGGGCCAAGATACGCAGTATTTT,-,TRBJ2-3,-,TRBV6-5
CASSLVGAMSNQPQHF,TGTGCCAGCAGCTTAGTGGGGGCTATGAGCAATCAGCCCCAGCATTTT,-,TRBJ1-5,-,TRBV7-8
CATSTDRGLTNYGYTF,TGTGCCACCAGCACGGACAGGGGGCTGACGAACTATGGCTACACCTTC,TRBD1,TRBJ1-2,few,TRBV15
CASSLGGHGNEKLFF,TGTGCCAGCAGCTTGGGGGGACACGGTAATGAAAAACTGTTTTTT,-,TRBJ1-4,-,TRBV7-9
CSVPRGYTDTQYF,TGCAGCGTGCCTCGGGGATACACAGATACGCAGTATTTT,-,TRBJ2-3,-,TRBV29-1
CASRTTYSGRPNEQFF,TGTGCCAGCAGGACGACCTACTCCGGACGACCCAATGAGCAGTTCTTC,-,TRBJ2-1,-,TRBV3-1/TRBV3-2
CASSYSGQGVQTQYF,TGTGCCAGCAGTTACTCGGGGCAGGGGGTGCAGACCCAGTACTTC,TRBD1,TRBJ2-5,-,TRBV6-5
CASSVRATSGNTIYF,TGTGCCAGCAGTGTCCGGGCGACCTCTGGAAACACCATATATTTT,-,TRBJ1-3,-,TRBV2
CASSPRVAGGSTDTQYF,TGTGCCAGCTCCCCGAGGGTGGCAGGGGGAAGCACAGATACGCAGTATTTT,TRBD1,TRBJ2-3,-,TRBV18
CAISSQGALNTEAFF,TGTGCCATCAGCTCACAGGGGGCCCTGAACACTGAAGCTTTCTTT,TRBD1,TRBJ1-1,-,TRBV10-3
CASSLEGNRADTQYF,TGCGCCAGCAGCTTGGAGGGCAACAGAGCAGATACGCAGTATTTT,-,TRBJ2-3,-,TRBV5-1
CASSSGTVGQGDHEQYF,TGTGCCAGCAGCTCGGGAACTGTCGGACAGGGGGACCACGAGCAGTACTTC,TRBD1,TRBJ2-7,-,TRBV7-9